This TCR beta chain was profiled in a study of cytomegalovirus exposure and HLA in healthy donors. Study results and caveats: Judged likely to be a sequencing artifact was a cluster of highly shared sequence variants. Analyzed later, association rates of TCRs varied across HLA loci, with DRB1 most and HLA-C fewest. Indistinguishable V segments, including TRBV6-2 and TRBV6-3, were excluded. Reportedly, TCR beta sequences accurately predicted HLA-A and HLA-B alleles in most subjects.

As to this clone: Its target is not known.

Primers included in the PCR were 60 Vbeta and 13 Jbeta primers. This table comes from immunoSEQ multiplex PCR, and its TCRdb copy is limited to in-frame clones, with some not included. The data contain 180,000 or so clones, about 9% of them seen just once; the ten biggest clones take up 1% to 1.5%. CDR1 is KGHSH and CDR2 is LQKENI in the germline V gene. This CDR3 has 16 amino acids. The germline V and J ends were trimmed by 3 bases and 1 base, with 15 bases remaining between them. The specimen was PBMCs. The chain uses TRBV18 and TRBJ1-1; D possibly corresponds to TRBD1 (5 bases). This clonotype was sampled from a woman aged 30 to 39 in good health and CMV-seropositive. The CDR3 here is CASSPLLGAANTEAFF. CDR3 DNA: TGTGCCAGCTCACCCCTCTTAGGGGCGGCGAACACTGAAGCTTTCTTT.